The 10 T cell receptor beta chains listed next were all sequenced from one sample in a study of beta chain features in type 1 diabetes. Expressed TCRB transcripts got sequenced, as all isolated RNA was reverse transcribed. Method: immunoSEQ multiplex PCR; TCRdb's copy keeps in-frame clones and lacks some. The table has roughly 150,000 clones, roughly 8% seen once. The sequencing input was central memory CD4+ T cells from blood. All receptors come from a young man in good health.

The chain recombines TRBV7-2 with TRBJ2-2; weak D call: TRBD1 (6 bases). The CDR3 has 15 amino acids. V lost 5 bases to trimming and J lost 6 bases, with 16 bases between them. CDR1 and CDR2 (germline): SGHTA, FQGNSA. This CDR3 reads CASSQTGSGAGELFF. In DNA form, the CDR3 reads TGTGCCAGCAGCCAAACAGGGTCAGGAGCCGGGGAGCTGTTTTTT.

This chain connects TRBV11-3 to TRBJ1-6; 7 nucleotides line up with TRBD1. Germline V gene data show CDR1 as SGHNT and CDR2 as YENEEA. The CDR3 is 14 amino acids. V trimming: 4 bases; J trimming: 6 bases; junction bases outside the gene matches: 3. The CDR3 loop reads CASSSGTVNSPLHF. Written as DNA, the CDR3 is TGTGCCAGCAGCTCCGGGACAGTTAATTCACCCCTCCACTTT.

This clone was picked up a small number of times. The rearrangement links TRBV5-6 to TRBJ2-5; 7 bases match TRBD1. The V and J ends lost 0 bases and 12 bases, in that order; junction bases with no gene match: 8. CDR1 and CDR2 (germline): SGHDT, YYEEEE. This CDR3 spans 13 amino acids. DNA of the CDR3: TGTGCCAGCAGCTTGGGCGCCGCAGGGGGAGAGTACTTC. It translates to CASSLGAAGGEYF.

CDR3 in amino acids: CASSLASQGAREQYF. The CDR3 DNA follows: TGTGCCAGCAGCTTAGCAAGTCAGGGGGCACGCGAGCAGTACTTC. The chain joins TRBV7-9 to TRBJ2-7; 8 positions agree with TRBD1. This CDR3 contains 15 residues. Germline V gene lookup returns CDR1 SEHNR and CDR2 FQNEAQ (reference sequence). V was pared by 0 bases and J by 6 bases, with 7 bases of the junction left unmatched.

This clone was recorded only once. The rearrangement uses TRBV6-4 and TRBJ2-7; maybe TRBD2 (5 bases). Per germline, CDR1 MRHNA and CDR2 SNTAGT. This CDR3 comprises 13 residues. V was cut by 4 bases and J by 4 bases, with 11 bases left in between. Here the CDR3 reads CASSVRGAYEQYF. CDR3 nucleotide sequence: TGTGCCAGCAGTGTTCGGGGAGCGTACGAGCAGTACTTC.

This clone was counted only a few times. The CDR3 DNA follows: TGTGCCAGTAGTATCTCCCCGAGGAGGGGCACTGAAGCTTTCTTT. Protein sequence: CASSISPRRGTEAFF. V and J are TRBV19 and TRBJ1-1, with D tentatively TRBD1 (5 bases). V was clipped by 3 bases and J by 4 bases, with 15 bases between them. The CDR3 has 15 amino acids. Germline CDR1 and CDR2: LNHDA and SQIVND (reference sequence).

This clone has at least ten counts. J is TRBJ2-5 and V is TRBV9; D possibly corresponds to TRBD2 (6 bases). V gave up 4 bases and J gave up 4 bases, with 11 bases separating them. Germline CDR1 and CDR2: SGDLS and YYNGEE. The CDR3 extends over 13 amino acids. This chain's CDR3 is CASSTRLGETQYF. The CDR3, as DNA: TGTGCCAGCAGCACCCGACTAGGAGAGACCCAGTACTTC.

This clone turned up a few times. This chain links TRBV5-6 with TRBJ1-1; 7 positions agree with TRBD1. V was clipped by 7 bases and J by 2 bases; unmatched bases: 2. CDR1 is SGHDT and CDR2 is YYEEEE in the germline V gene. The length of the CDR3 is 12 residues. The CDR3 bases are TGTGCCAGCCGGGACAGTAACACTGAAGCTTTCTTT. It encodes CASRDSNTEAFF.

This clone appeared a few times. The rearrangement uses TRBV4-1 and TRBJ2-7; D remains ambiguous. This CDR3 comprises 15 residues. Looked up from germline, CDR1 is MGHRA and CDR2 is YSYEKL. Trimming took off 0 bases at V and 3 bases at J, with 12 bases between the two ends. The CDR3 here is CASSQDYRYLYEQYF. CDR3 in DNA: TGCGCCAGCAGCCAAGACTATCGGTATCTCTACGAGCAGTACTTC.

The CDR3 sequence: CASSRTGVRSGELFF. The CDR3 bases are TGTGCCAGCAGCCGAACTGGAGTAAGGTCTGGGGAGCTGTTTTTT. The rearrangement links TRBV7-3 to TRBJ2-2; D unresolved. The CDR3 runs 15 residues. Germline CDR1 SGHTA, CDR2 FQGTGA. The germline V and J ends were trimmed by 5 bases and 8 bases, with 18 bases remaining between them.